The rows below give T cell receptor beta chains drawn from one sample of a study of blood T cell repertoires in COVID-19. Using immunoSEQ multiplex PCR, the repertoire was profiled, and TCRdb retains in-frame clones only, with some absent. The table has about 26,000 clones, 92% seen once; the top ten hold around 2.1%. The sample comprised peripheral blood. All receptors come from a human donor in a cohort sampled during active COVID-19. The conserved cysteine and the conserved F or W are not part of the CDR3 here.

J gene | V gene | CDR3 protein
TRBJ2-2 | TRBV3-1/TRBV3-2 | ASSAPAGGTGELF
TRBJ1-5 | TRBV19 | ASSDIGGMDNQPQH
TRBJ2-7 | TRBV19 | ASSTSRGSSYEQY
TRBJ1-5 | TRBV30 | AWAPGGKDVQPQH
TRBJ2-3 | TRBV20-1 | SASPGSLAGNTDTQY
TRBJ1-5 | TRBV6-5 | ASSLSVNQPQH
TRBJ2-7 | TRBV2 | ASTLYEQY
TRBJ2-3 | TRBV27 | ASSYGQGKADTQY
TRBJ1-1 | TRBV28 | ASSRVNTEAF
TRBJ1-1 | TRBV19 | ASSNHMNTEAF
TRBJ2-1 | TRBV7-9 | ASSKTSYLGEQF
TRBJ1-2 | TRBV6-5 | ASTSGTGRDGGYT
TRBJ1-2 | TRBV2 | ASSGDRAYGYT
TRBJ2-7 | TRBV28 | ASSLYQRGPRSSYEQY
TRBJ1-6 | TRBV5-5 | ASSLETTYSPLH
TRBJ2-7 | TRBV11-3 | ASSTLAGTRTPQVGNEQY
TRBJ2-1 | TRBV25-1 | ASRIGASGSDEQF
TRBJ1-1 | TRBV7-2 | ASRGQLNTEAF
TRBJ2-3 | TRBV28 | ASSPSGAGTDTQY
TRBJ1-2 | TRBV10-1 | ASSESDQGAYGYT
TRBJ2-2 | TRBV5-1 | ASMSGGYETGELF
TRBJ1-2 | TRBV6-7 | ASTQGFPLSYYGYT
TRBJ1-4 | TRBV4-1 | ASSQDRGQGALPATNEKLF